This T cell receptor (beta chain) is drawn from a study of control samples from healthy donors and cancer patients. The ends lost 1 base at V and 0 bases at J; junction bases unmatched: 13. Germline V gene sequence: CDR1 LNHNV, CDR2 YYDKDF (reference sequence). CDR3 length: 21 amino acids. Measured with immunoSEQ multiplex PCR; TCRdb has only the in-frame clones, and not every one. The sample yields more than 110,000 clones, more than 90% seen once. The sequenced sample was blood. The chain recombines TRBV15 with TRBJ2-5, with 14 nucleotides matching TRBD2. The source is a man aged 25 to 45 in good health. The CDR3 DNA sequence: TGTGCCACCAGCAGAGTACCGGGACTAGCGGGAGCTACACCGTACCAAGAGACCCAGTACTTC. Translated, it gives CATSRVPGLAGATPYQETQYF.